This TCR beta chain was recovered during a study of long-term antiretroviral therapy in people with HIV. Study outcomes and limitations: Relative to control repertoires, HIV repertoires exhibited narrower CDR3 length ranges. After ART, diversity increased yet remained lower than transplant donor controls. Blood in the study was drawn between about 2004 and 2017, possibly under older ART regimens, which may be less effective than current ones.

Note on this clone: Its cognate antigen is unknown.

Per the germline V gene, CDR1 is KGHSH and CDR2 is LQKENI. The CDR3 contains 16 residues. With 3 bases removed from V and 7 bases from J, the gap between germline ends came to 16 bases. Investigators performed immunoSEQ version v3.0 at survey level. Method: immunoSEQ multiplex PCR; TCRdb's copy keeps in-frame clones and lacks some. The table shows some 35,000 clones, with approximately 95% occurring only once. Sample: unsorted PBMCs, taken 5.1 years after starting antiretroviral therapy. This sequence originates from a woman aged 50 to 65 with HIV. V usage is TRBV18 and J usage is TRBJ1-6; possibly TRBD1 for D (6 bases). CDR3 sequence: CASSPPARGKNSPLHF. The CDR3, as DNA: TGTGCCAGCTCACCTCCGGCGAGGGGGAAAAATTCACCCCTCCACTTT. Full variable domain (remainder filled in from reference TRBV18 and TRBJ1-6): NAGVMQNPRHLVRRRGQEARLRCSPMKGHSHVYWYRQLPEEGLKFMVYLQKENIIDESGMPKERFSAEFPKEGPSILRIQQVVRGDSAAYFCASSPPARGKNSPLHFGNGTRLTVT.